This T cell receptor beta chain was recovered during a study of CD8+ T cells in alopecia areata. V was clipped by 2 bases and J by 1 base, with 9 bases between them. From germline, CDR1 is SEHNR and CDR2 FQNEAQ (reference sequence). The CDR3 consists of 15 residues. The sequencing template was cDNA reverse transcribed from extracted RNA. Assay: immunoSEQ multiplex PCR; the TCRdb copy retains only in-frame clones and omits some. Seen here are 90,000 to 100,000 clones, under 45% observed once, and the top ten hold approximately 0.79%. Sequenced input: CD4+ T cells sorted from blood. The rearrangement joins TRBV7-9 to TRBJ2-1; D is unresolved. The TCR sequence derives from a human donor with alopecia areata. The CDR3 reads CASSLRRISYNEQFF. The CDR3 region has the DNA TGTGCCAGCAGCTTACGCAGGATTTCCTACAATGAGCAGTTCTTC.